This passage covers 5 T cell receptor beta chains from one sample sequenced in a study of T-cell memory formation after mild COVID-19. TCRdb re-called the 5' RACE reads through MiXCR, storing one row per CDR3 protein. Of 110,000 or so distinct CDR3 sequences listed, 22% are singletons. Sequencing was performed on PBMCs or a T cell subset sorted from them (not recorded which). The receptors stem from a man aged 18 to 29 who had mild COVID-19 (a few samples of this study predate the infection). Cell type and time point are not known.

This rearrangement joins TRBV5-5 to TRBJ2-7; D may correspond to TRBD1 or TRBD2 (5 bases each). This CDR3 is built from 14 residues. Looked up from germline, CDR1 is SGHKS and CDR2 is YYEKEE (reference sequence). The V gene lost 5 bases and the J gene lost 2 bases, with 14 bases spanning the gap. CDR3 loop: CASRTWQGAYEQYF. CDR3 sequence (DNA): TGTGCCAGCAGGACTTGGCAGGGAGCCTACGAGCAGTACTTC.

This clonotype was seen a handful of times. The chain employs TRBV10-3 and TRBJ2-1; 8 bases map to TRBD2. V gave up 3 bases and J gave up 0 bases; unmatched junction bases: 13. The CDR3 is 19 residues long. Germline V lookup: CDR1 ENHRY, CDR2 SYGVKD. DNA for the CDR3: TGTGCCATCAGTGAAGGTCGGCTAGCGGGCCGGAGCTCCTACAATGAGCAGTTCTTC. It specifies CAISEGRLAGRSSYNEQFF.

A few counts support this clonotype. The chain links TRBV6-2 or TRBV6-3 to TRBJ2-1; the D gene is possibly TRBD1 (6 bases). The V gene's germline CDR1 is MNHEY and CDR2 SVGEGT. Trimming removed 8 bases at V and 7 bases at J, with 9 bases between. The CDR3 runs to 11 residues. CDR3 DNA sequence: TGTGCCAGCTGGGGGCCGAATGAGCAGTTCTTC. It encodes CASWGPNEQFF.

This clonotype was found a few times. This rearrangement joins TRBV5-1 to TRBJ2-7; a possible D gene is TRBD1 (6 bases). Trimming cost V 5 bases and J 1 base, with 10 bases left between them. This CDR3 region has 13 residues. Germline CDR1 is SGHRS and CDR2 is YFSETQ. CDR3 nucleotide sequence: TGCGCCAGCAGTGAGGACAGTTCCTACGAGCAGTACTTC. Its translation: CASSEDSSYEQYF.

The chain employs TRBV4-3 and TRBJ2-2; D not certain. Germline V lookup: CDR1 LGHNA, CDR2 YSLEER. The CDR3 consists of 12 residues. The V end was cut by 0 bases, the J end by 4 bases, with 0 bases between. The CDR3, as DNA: TGCGCCAGCAGCCAAGACACCGGGGAGCTGTTTTTT. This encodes CASSQDTGELFF.